This is a list of T cell receptor beta chains from one sample in a study of T-cell memory formation after mild COVID-19. TCRdb re-analysed the 5' RACE reads in MiXCR, keeping a single row per CDR3 protein. The sample holds 100,000 to 150,000 distinct CDR3 sequences, approximately 6.2% seen once. What was sequenced was PBMCs or a T cell subset sorted from them (not recorded which). These TCRs come from an adult woman who had mild COVID-19 (a few samples of this study predate the infection). Cell type and time point are not known. CDR3s leave out the opening cysteine and the closing phenylalanine or tryptophan.

v_call	j_call	cdr3_aa
TRBV4-3	TRBJ1-2	ASSQDISFGGYT
TRBV5-1	TRBJ2-1	ASSSGTGSYNEQF
TRBV15	TRBJ2-3	ATSQLYGADTQY
TRBV7-2	TRBJ2-2	ASSLDGLPTGELF
TRBV29-1	TRBJ2-1	SVELASGRDEQF
TRBV5-1	TRBJ1-1	ASSLGQNEGEAF
TRBV6-5	TRBJ1-1	ASSTVTEAF
TRBV29-1	TRBJ2-3	SVDRLAGVFTDTQY
TRBV6-1	TRBJ2-1	ASRLLERGGNEQF
TRBV12-3/TRBV12-4	TRBJ2-7	ASSPRGNRPGEQY
TRBV5-1	TRBJ1-2	ASRDRTGPNYGYT
TRBV30	TRBJ1-3	GYRSSGNTIY
TRBV6-2/TRBV6-3	TRBJ2-5	ASSPDFKRTETQY
TRBV7-9	TRBJ2-1	ASSPPDSSNEQF
TRBV27	TRBJ1-5	ASSFGRGNQPQH
TRBV7-2	TRBJ2-2	ASSLGGTLKRELF
TRBV7-6	TRBJ2-7	ASSEGAGLGGEQY
TRBV19	TRBJ1-1	ASSIGNRGEAF
TRBV12-3/TRBV12-4	TRBJ2-3	ASKPGQHTDTQY
TRBV10-3	TRBJ1-2	AISDFGQADLNYGYT
TRBV10-3	TRBJ1-2	AISETTALNGYT
TRBV20-1	TRBJ2-5	SANTGRFRETQY